The clone carrying this T cell receptor beta chain came up many times. Its specificity is unknown. Read coverage stops 3 residues before the CDR3 terminus; the germline J gene supplies the remainder. The record originates from a study of T cell clonality in common variable immunodeficiency. Study observations and caveats: Fewer deletions and N-nucleotide insertions were reportedly seen in common variable immunodeficiency TCR beta sequences.

Assay: immunoSEQ multiplex PCR; the TCRdb copy retains only in-frame clones and omits some. Observed in the sample are tens of thousands of clones, none of them singletons. The CVID group had some 15 females and 25 to 30 males, mean age around 40. Patients and controls were mostly of Caucasian heritage. V dropped 7 bases and J dropped 0; count of bases not matched to a gene: 10. The CDR3 extends over 18 amino acids. CDR1 is ENHRY and CDR2 is SYGVKD in the germline V gene. The chain employs TRBV10-3 and TRBJ2-1; 12 nucleotides match TRBD2. This sequence was found in a human donor with common variable immunodeficiency. The sample was peripheral blood mononuclear cells. CDR3 DNA (partial): TGTGCCATCAATCTAGCGGGGGGGGAAACTAGCTCCTACAATGAG. This encodes CAINLAGGETSSYNE. The CDR3 in its entirety is CAINLAGGETSSYNEQFF.